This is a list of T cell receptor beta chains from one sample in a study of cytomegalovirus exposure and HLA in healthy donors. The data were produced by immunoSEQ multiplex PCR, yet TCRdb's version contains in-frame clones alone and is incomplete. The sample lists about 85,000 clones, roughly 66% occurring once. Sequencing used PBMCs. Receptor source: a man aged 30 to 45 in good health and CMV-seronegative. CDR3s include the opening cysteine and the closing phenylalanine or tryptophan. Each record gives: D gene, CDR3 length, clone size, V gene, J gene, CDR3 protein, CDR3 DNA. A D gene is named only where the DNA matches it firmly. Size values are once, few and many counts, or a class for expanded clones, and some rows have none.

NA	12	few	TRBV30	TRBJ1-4	CAWKLLSEKLFF	TGTGCCTGGAAACTACTTAGTGAAAAACTGTTTTTT
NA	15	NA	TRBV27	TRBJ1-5	CASSLAGNSNQPQHF	TGTGCCAGCAGTTTAGCCGGGAACAGCAATCAGCCCCAGCATTTT
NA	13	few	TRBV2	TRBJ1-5	CASSEALNQPQHF	TGTGCCAGCAGTGAAGCACTCAATCAGCCCCAGCATTTT
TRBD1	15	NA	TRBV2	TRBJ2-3	CASSEFGSREGALYF	TGTGCCAGCAGTGAGTTTGGTTCTCGTGAGGGGGCTCTTTATTTT
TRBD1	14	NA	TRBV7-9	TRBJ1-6	CASSLGQGDSPLHF	TGTGCCAGCAGCTTAGGTCAGGGGGATTCACCCCTCCACTTT
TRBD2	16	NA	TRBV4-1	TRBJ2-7	CASSQARGVPSYEQYF	TGCGCCAGCAGCCAAGCACGGGGGGTGCCCTCCTACGAGCAGTACTTC
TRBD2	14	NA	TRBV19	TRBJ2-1	CASSRQREGYEQFF	TGTGCCAGTAGTCGCCAGCGGGAGGGTTATGAGCAGTTCTTC
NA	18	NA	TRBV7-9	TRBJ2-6	CSSSLDTGFSSGANVLTF	TGTTCCAGCAGCTTAGATACAGGGTTCAGCTCTGGGGCCAACGTCCTGACTTTC
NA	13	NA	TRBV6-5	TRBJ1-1	CASRRGMNTEAFF	TGTGCCAGCAGACGGGGGATGAACACTGAAGCTTTCTTT
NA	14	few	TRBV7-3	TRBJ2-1	CASSLIGGSDEQFF	TGTGCCAGCAGCTTAATTGGAGGGAGCGATGAGCAGTTCTTC
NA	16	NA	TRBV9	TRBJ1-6	CASSPVDRTSNSPLHF	TGTGCCAGCAGCCCTGTGGACAGAACTTCTAATTCACCCCTCCACTTT
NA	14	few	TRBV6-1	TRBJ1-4	CASRYLATNEKLFF	TGTGCCAGCAGGTACTTAGCAACTAATGAAAAACTGTTTTTT
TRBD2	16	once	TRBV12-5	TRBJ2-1	CASGSAGGSSYNEQFF	TGTGCTAGTGGTTCCGCGGGGGGCAGCTCCTACAATGAGCAGTTCTTC
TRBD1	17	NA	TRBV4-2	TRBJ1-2	CASSQDSAAGGGWGYTF	TGTGCCAGCAGCCAAGATTCTGCGGCAGGGGGCGGGTGGGGCTACACCTTC
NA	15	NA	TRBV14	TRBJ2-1	CASSQGRASYNEQFF	TGTGCCAGCAGCCAAGGCAGGGCCAGCTACAATGAGCAGTTCTTC
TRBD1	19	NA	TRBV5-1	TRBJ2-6	CASSGGSDRGYTGANVLTF	TGCGCCAGCAGCGGAGGCTCCGACAGGGGATATACCGGGGCCAACGTCCTGACTTTC
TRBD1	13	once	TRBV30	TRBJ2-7	CAWTIGTGREQYF	TGTGCCTGGACCATCGGGACAGGTCGAGAGCAGTACTTC
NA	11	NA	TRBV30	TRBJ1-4	CAWANRDTLFF	TGTGCCTGGGCAAACCGGGACACACTGTTTTTT
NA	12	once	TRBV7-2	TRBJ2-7	CASSLARYEQYF	TGTGCCAGCAGCTTAGCCCGTTACGAGCAGTACTTC
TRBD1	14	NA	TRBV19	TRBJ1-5	CASADRGGNQPQHF	TGTGCCAGTGCAGACAGGGGCGGCAATCAGCCCCAGCATTTT